One sample yielded the 5 T cell receptor beta chains listed below, sequenced in a study of blood T cell repertoires in COVID-19. Method: immunoSEQ multiplex PCR; TCRdb's copy keeps in-frame clones and lacks some. The sample has a few hundred thousand clones; approximately 85% are singletons. The sequenced sample was PBMCs or T cells enriched from blood (not recorded which). The receptors here all came from a woman in her twenties or thirties who had recovered from COVID-19.

The rearrangement uses TRBV3-1 (or the pseudogene TRBV3-2) and TRBJ1-2; 7 nucleotides align to TRBD1. V was clipped by 2 bases and J by 8 bases; unmatched bases: 8. From germline, CDR1 is LGHDT and CDR2 YNNKEL (reference sequence). This CDR3 comprises 14 residues. This CDR3 reads CASSQYTGVLGYTF. DNA of the CDR3: TGTGCCAGCAGCCAATATACAGGGGTTTTAGGCTACACCTTC.

This chain connects TRBV16 to TRBJ1-2, with 8 bases that match TRBD1. Losses at the gene ends were 2 bases for V and 1 base for J; bases not matched to a gene: 6. Germline CDR1 and CDR2: KGHSY and FQNENV. This CDR3 comprises 16 residues. Here the CDR3 reads CASSQRDRGFNYGYTF. CDR3 sequence (DNA): TGTGCCAGCAGCCAACGAGACAGGGGATTTAACTATGGCTACACCTTC. Combining the CDR3 with reference TRBV16 and TRBJ1-2 gives the whole variable domain GEEVAQTPKHLVRGEGQKAKLYCAPIKGHSYVFWYQQVLKNEFKFLISFQNENVFDETGMPKERFSAKCLPNSPCSLEIQATKLEDSAVYFCASSQRDRGFNYGYTFGSGTRLTVV.

The chain uses TRBV2 and TRBJ1-5; D is possibly TRBD1 (6 bases). CDR1 is SNHLY and CDR2 is FYNNEI in the germline V gene. The V end lost 6 bases, the J end lost 0 bases, and 24 bases lay between the germline ends. The CDR3 consists of 19 residues. Here the CDR3 reads CASSSTQGQGRHSNQPQHF. CDR3 nucleotides: TGTGCCAGCAGCTCAACCCAGGGGCAGGGACGACATAGCAATCAGCCCCAGCATTTT.

The chain combines TRBV5-1 with TRBJ2-3, with D unclear. The CDR3 has 13 amino acids. V shed 3 bases and J shed 6 bases, with 11 bases lying between them. Germline loops: CDR1 SGHRS, CDR2 YFSETQ. The DNA for the CDR3 is TGCGCCAGCAGCTCCCCGTTTCTCGATACGCAGTATTTT. This encodes CASSSPFLDTQYF.

This chain connects TRBV19 to TRBJ1-5; tentatively, D is TRBD1 (5 bases). The length of the CDR3 is 16 residues. CDR1 is LNHDA, CDR2 SQIVND, per germline (reference sequence). V was shortened by 6 bases and J by 6 bases, with 21 bases between the two germline ends. CDR3 in amino acids: CASSQDRGGPGQPQHF. The CDR3 region has the DNA TGTGCCAGTAGCCAAGATAGGGGAGGGCCGGGTCAGCCCCAGCATTTT.